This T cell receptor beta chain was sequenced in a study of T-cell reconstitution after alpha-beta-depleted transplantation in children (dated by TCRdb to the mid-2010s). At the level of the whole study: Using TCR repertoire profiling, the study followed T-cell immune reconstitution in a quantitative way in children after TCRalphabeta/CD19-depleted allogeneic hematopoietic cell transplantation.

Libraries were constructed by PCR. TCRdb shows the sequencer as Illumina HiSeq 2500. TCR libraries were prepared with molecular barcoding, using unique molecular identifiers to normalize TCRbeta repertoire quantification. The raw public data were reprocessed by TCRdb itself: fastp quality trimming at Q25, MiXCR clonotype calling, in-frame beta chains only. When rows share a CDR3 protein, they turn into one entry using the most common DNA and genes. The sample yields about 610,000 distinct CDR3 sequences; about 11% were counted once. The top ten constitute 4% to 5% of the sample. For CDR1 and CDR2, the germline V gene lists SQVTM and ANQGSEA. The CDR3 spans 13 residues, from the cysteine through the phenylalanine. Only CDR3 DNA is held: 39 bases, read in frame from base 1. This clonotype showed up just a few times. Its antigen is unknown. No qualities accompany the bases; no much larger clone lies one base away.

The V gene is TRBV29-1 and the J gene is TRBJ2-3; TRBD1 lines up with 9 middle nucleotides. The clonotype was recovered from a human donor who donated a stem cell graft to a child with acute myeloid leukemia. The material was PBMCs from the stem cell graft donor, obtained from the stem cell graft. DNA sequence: TGCAGTGGGACAGGGAAGGGCACAGATACGCAGTATTTT. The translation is CSGTGKGTDTQYF.